These 28 T cell receptor beta chains were all obtained from the same sample, sequenced in a study of Ad26.COV2.S vaccination and SARS-CoV-2 variants. The table came from immunoSEQ multiplex PCR; TCRdb's copy has only in-frame clones and leaves some out. This repertoire shows roughly 680,000 clones, about 90% found once; its top ten account for around 1.5%. Treatment: some 20 received Ad26.COV2.S at low or high dose, single or two shots; 5 received placebo; per-sample allocation not given. Sampling was performed 63 days after the first vaccine or placebo injection. The sample was peripheral blood, taken in a trial of Ad26.COV2.S vaccine versus placebo. These receptors all come from a person between 18 and 65 years old who received the Ad26.COV2.S COVID-19 vaccine or a placebo.

V gene TRBV4-2 combines with J gene TRBJ1-1, with D tentatively TRBD1 (5 bases). The germline V gene has CDR1 LGHNA and CDR2 YNFKEQ. The CDR3 is 15 residues long. Trimming left V 3 bases short and J 3 bases short, with 14 bases between. DNA for the CDR3: TGTGCCAGCAGCCACGGGGAGGGGCGGGACACTGAAGCTTTCTTT. Encoded protein: CASSHGEGRDTEAFF.

The V and J genes are TRBV19 and TRBJ2-2; no firm D call. Germline CDR1 reads LNHDA; CDR2 reads SQIVND (reference sequence). V was pared by 2 bases and J by 4 bases, with 17 bases between. This CDR3 is built from 17 residues. This CDR3 is CASSIWDRAKGTGELFF. CDR3 nucleotide sequence: TGTGCCAGTAGTATATGGGATAGGGCAAAGGGCACCGGGGAGCTGTTTTTT.

This rearrangement joins TRBV7-2 to TRBJ2-7; TRBD1 agrees at 11 bases. Germline CDR1 and CDR2: SGHTA and FQGNSA. This CDR3 has 14 residues. V shed 5 bases, J shed 5 bases, and the junction held 5 bases outside the gene matches. CDR3 sequence reads: CASSEDRGPNEQYF. The DNA of the CDR3 is TGTGCCAGCAGCGAGGACAGGGGGCCCAACGAGCAGTACTTC.

This sequence joins TRBV7-8 and TRBJ2-7; TRBD2 agrees at 8 bases. With V trimmed by 5 bases and J by 2 bases, 5 bases remained unmatched. The germline gives CDR1 SGHVS, CDR2 FQNEAQ. This CDR3 has 14 amino acids. The CDR3 reads CASSARLATYEQYF. The CDR3 bases are TGTGCCAGCAGCGCCCGACTAGCGACCTACGAGCAGTACTTC.

The chain couples TRBV6-1 to TRBJ2-1; 9 bases agree with TRBD2. Losses at the gene ends were 3 bases for V and 3 bases for J; bases not matched to a gene: 3. CDR3 length: 15 residues. Germline CDR1 is MNHNS and CDR2 is SASEGT. CDR3 in amino acids: CASSDRTSVYNEQFF. The CDR3 coding sequence is TGTGCCAGCAGTGATCGGACTAGCGTCTACAATGAGCAGTTCTTC.

This chain uses TRBV29-1 with TRBJ1-6, with D maybe TRBD1 (6 bases). Germline V gives CDR1 SQVTM, CDR2 ANQGSEA. Trimming pared 4 bases from V and 8 bases from J, leaving 18 bases between. The CDR3 runs 15 residues. The CDR3 loop is CSVAGYPRGDSPLHF. CDR3 in DNA: TGCAGCGTTGCCGGGTATCCAAGGGGGGATTCACCCCTCCACTTT. The variable domain in full, completed from reference TRBV29-1 and TRBJ1-6, reads SAVISQKPSRDICQRGTSLTIQCQVDSQVTMMFWYRQQPGQSLTLIATANQGSEATYESGFVIDKFPISRPNLTFSTLTVSNMSPEDSSIYLCSVAGYPRGDSPLHFGNGTRLTVT.

The chain has TRBV27 and TRBJ2-7; D might be TRBD2 (6 bases). V lost 8 bases, J lost 5 bases, and 16 bases lay in between. The CDR3 runs to 13 residues. Germline V gives CDR1 MNHEY, CDR2 SMNVEV (reference sequence). For the CDR3, the DNA is TGTGCCAGCCAGCGACTAGGTTCTAACGAGCAGTACTTC. Translation: CASQRLGSNEQYF.

J is TRBJ1-6 and V is TRBV28, with D perhaps matching TRBD1 (6 bases). Germline V gives CDR1 MDHEN, CDR2 SYDVKM. The germline V and J ends were trimmed by 11 bases and 10 bases, with 21 bases remaining between them. The CDR3 has 14 residues. The CDR3 spells CAGRSGTSPSPLHF. In DNA form, the CDR3 reads TGTGCCGGTCGGTCCGGGACATCTCCGTCACCCCTCCACTTT.

The rearrangement links TRBV7-3 to TRBJ2-1; tentatively, D is TRBD1 or TRBD2 (7 bases each). This CDR3 has 13 residues. The germline V gene has CDR1 SGHTA and CDR2 FQGTGA. V gave up 3 bases and J gave up 6 bases, with 9 bases separating them. Here the CDR3 DNA reads TGTGCCAGCAGCTTCAGGGGGGGCAATGAGCAGTTCTTC. It yields the protein CASSFRGGNEQFF.

The chain has TRBV5-1 and TRBJ2-1, with 13 nucleotides matching TRBD2. The germline V gene has CDR1 SGHRS and CDR2 YFSETQ. This CDR3 spans 17 amino acids. J gave up 3 bases and V 4 bases, and 7 bases lay outside the gene matches. The CDR3 loop is CASSDGLAGDFYNEQFF. CDR3 nucleotides: TGCGCCAGCAGCGACGGACTAGCGGGAGATTTCTACAATGAGCAGTTCTTC.

V and J are TRBV7-9 and TRBJ1-1, with D possibly being TRBD1 (5 bases). The CDR3 has 14 residues. The V end lost 5 bases, the J end lost 3 bases, and 13 bases lay between the germline ends. Germline CDR1 reads SEHNR; CDR2 reads FQNEAQ (reference sequence). The CDR3 loop reads CASSLQGGDTEAFF. CDR3 nucleotide sequence: TGTGCCAGCAGCCTCCAGGGAGGGGACACTGAAGCTTTCTTT.

V gene TRBV7-7 combines with J gene TRBJ2-5; TRBD2 matches 12 bases. CDR3 length: 14 amino acids. Looked up from germline, CDR1 is SSHAT and CDR2 is FNYEAQ (reference sequence). The V gene end was trimmed by 4 bases and the J gene end by 5 bases; junction bases not matched to a gene: 2. The CDR3: CASSSGLAGETQYF. The CDR3 region has the DNA TGTGCCAGCAGCTCTGGACTAGCGGGGGAGACCCAGTACTTC. Supplemented by reference TRBV7-7 and TRBJ2-5, the full variable domain reads GAGVSQSPRYKVTKRGQDVTLRCDPISSHATLYWYQQALGQGPEFLTYFNYEAQPDKSGLPSDRFSAERPEGSISTLTIQRTEQRDSAMYRCASSSGLAGETQYFGPGTRLLVL.

The chain carries TRBV4-3 and TRBJ2-3; 14 bases match TRBD2. The trim removed 0 bases at V and 8 bases at J, leaving 4 bases unmatched. CDR3 length: 16 residues. The germline V gene has CDR1 LGHNA and CDR2 YSLEER. The CDR3, as DNA: TGCGCCAGCAGCCAAGACGCGACTAGCGGGGGGGGTACGCAGTATTTT. This codes for CASSQDATSGGGTQYF.

V gene TRBV27 combines with J gene TRBJ1-2, with D unresolved. The CDR3 contains 16 residues. The V end lost 0 bases, the J end lost 8 bases, and 19 bases lay between the germline ends. The V gene's germline CDR1 is MNHEY and CDR2 SMNVEV (reference sequence). The CDR3 nucleotides read TGTGCCAGCAGTTTATCCAGTACTTATGGATTGATCGGCTACACCTTC. Protein sequence: CASSLSSTYGLIGYTF.

This sequence joins TRBV19 and TRBJ1-6, with D possibly TRBD1 on 6 matching bases. Looked up from germline, CDR1 is LNHDA and CDR2 is SQIVND (reference sequence). CDR3 length equals 13 residues. V gave up 4 bases and J gave up 9 bases, with 10 bases separating them. The CDR3 region has the DNA TGTGCCAGTAGTACACAGGGAAGTTCACCCCTCCACTTT. Its protein is CASSTQGSSPLHF.

The rearrangement joins TRBV5-1 to TRBJ2-6, with D tentatively TRBD1 (6 bases). This CDR3 contains 19 residues. The V gene lost 4 bases and the J gene lost 4 bases, with 24 bases spanning the gap. Germline V gives CDR1 SGHRS, CDR2 YFSETQ. As DNA, the CDR3 is TGCGCCAGCAGCGCAAATCCCAGCGACTACAGGGAAGGGGCCAACGTCCTGACTTTC. It encodes CASSANPSDYREGANVLTF. Full variable domain (rest looked up from reference TRBV5-1 and TRBJ2-6): KAGVTQTPRYLIKTRGQQVTLSCSPISGHRSVSWYQQTPGQGLQFLFEYFSETQRNKGNFPGRFSGRQFSNSRSEMNVSTLELGDSALYLCASSANPSDYREGANVLTFGAGSRLTVL.

V and J are TRBV6-1 and TRBJ1-6, with D unresolved. With 3 bases removed from V and 0 bases from J, the gap between germline ends came to 3 bases. The CDR3 totals 14 residues. Germline-derived CDR1 and CDR2 are MNHNS and SASEGT. CDR3 amino acids: CASSDSSYNSPLHF. The CDR3 bases are TGTGCCAGCAGTGACAGCTCCTATAATTCACCCCTCCACTTT.

The CDR3 here is CASSIDLGGSYNEQFF. As DNA, the CDR3 is TGTGCCAGTAGTATAGATCTAGGGGGCTCTTACAATGAGCAGTTCTTC. The rearrangement uses TRBV19 and TRBJ2-1, with TRBD1 identical over 7 bases. This CDR3 has 16 residues. The germline V gene encodes CDR1 LNHDA and CDR2 SQIVND (reference sequence). V lost 0 bases, J lost 4 bases, and 6 bases stayed unmatched. Full variable domain (missing parts from reference TRBV19 and TRBJ2-1): DGGITQSPKYLFRKEGQNVTLSCEQNLNHDAMYWYRQDPGQGLRLIYYSQIVNDFQKGDIAEGYSVSREKKESFPLTVTSAQKNPTAFYLCASSIDLGGSYNEQFFGPGTRLTVL.

The V gene is TRBV14, the J gene TRBJ2-7, with D maybe TRBD1 (6 bases). Per the germline V gene, CDR1 is SGHDN and CDR2 is FVKESK. V was trimmed by 2 bases and J by 2 bases, leaving 13 bases between them. This CDR3 has 15 residues. The CDR3 DNA reads as TGTGCCAGCAGCCAACTCATGACAGGAACCTACGAGCAGTACTTC. This codes for CASSQLMTGTYEQYF.

This chain joins TRBV6-5 and TRBJ2-7, with D maybe TRBD2 (6 bases). The CDR3 runs to 13 residues. V gave up 10 bases and J gave up 2 bases, with 15 bases separating them. Germline lookup yields CDR1 MNHEY and CDR2 SVGAGI. The CDR3 nucleotides are TGTGCCATCCCCCCCGGGAGTCCCTACGAGCAGTACTTC. This gives the protein CAIPPGSPYEQYF.

This clone was counted between two and nine times. The gene calls are TRBV3-1 (or the pseudogene TRBV3-2) and TRBJ1-2; the D gene is possibly TRBD1 (5 bases). Trimming left V 1 base short and J 6 bases short, with 9 bases between. This CDR3 comprises 13 residues. Germline CDR1 and CDR2: LGHDT and YNNKEL (reference sequence). CDR3 region: CASSQAGTNGYTF. The CDR3 DNA is TGTGCCAGCAGCCAAGCAGGGACCAATGGCTACACCTTC.

About this clone: The same CDR3 arises from other DNA sequences in this sample as well. The V call is TRBV12-3 or TRBV12-4, the J call TRBJ2-7; no reliable D call. V was trimmed by 5 bases and J by 3 bases, leaving 5 bases between them. The length of the CDR3 is 11 residues. The CDR3 DNA is TGTGCCAGCAGTCAGTACTACGAGCAGTACTTC. As protein: CASSQYYEQYF.

The chain employs TRBV7-2 and TRBJ1-2; D is ambiguous. Between the trimmed V and J ends, which lost 4 bases and 4 bases, there was a span of 16 bases. This CDR3 has 15 residues. Germline V gene data show CDR1 as SGHTA and CDR2 as FQGNSA. Here the CDR3 DNA reads TGTGCCAGCAGCTCCCGGTCAGCCCTTAGCTATGGCTACACCTTC. Amino acids: CASSSRSALSYGYTF.

This clone has only a few counts. The chain recombines TRBV5-6 with TRBJ2-1; D call uncertain. Germline CDR1 reads SGHDT; CDR2 reads YYEEEE. V shed 1 base and J shed 4 bases, with 6 bases lying between them. This CDR3 contains 13 residues. The CDR3 loop is CASSLTRYNEQFF. The CDR3 bases are TGTGCCAGCAGCTTGACCCGGTACAATGAGCAGTTCTTC.

This chain links TRBV5-1 with TRBJ1-2; D gene uncertain. CDR3 size: 13 residues. The germline V gene encodes CDR1 SGHRS and CDR2 YFSETQ. Trimming took 0 bases from V and 4 from J, leaving 7 bases between them. CDR3: CASSLEQLYGYTF. In DNA form, the CDR3 reads TGCGCCAGCAGCTTGGAACAGCTCTATGGCTACACCTTC.

A word on this clone: Other DNA sequences in the sample encode the same CDR3. The gene calls are TRBV3-1 (or the pseudogene TRBV3-2) and TRBJ1-1; D uncertain. Trimming left V 2 bases short and J 0 bases short, with 7 bases between. This CDR3 contains 14 residues. Germline CDR1 reads LGHDT; CDR2 reads YNNKEL (reference sequence). CDR3 DNA sequence: TGTGCCAGCAGCCAACCTGGAATGAACACTGAAGCTTTCTTT. Translating it yields CASSQPGMNTEAFF.

This chain uses TRBV30 with TRBJ2-5, with D perhaps being TRBD1 or TRBD2 (5 bases each). The CDR3 is made up of 13 amino acids. Germline CDR1 is GTSNPN and CDR2 is SVGIG (reference sequence). V lost 3 bases, J lost 7 bases, and 15 bases lay in between. CDR3 sequence (DNA): TGTGCCTGGAGCTGGGAGCCCACAGGGACCCAGTACTTC. It is translated as CAWSWEPTGTQYF.

This clone was found a few times. The chain is built from TRBV5-1 and TRBJ1-4, with D possibly matching TRBD1 (5 bases). V was trimmed by 3 bases and J by 5 bases, leaving 14 bases between them. Germline V gene lookup returns CDR1 SGHRS and CDR2 YFSETQ. The CDR3 consists of 15 residues. The CDR3 here is CASSSAGRENEKLFF. CDR3 bases: TGCGCCAGCAGCTCGGCGGGACGGGAAAATGAAAAACTGTTTTTT.